A single sample is the source of the 23 T cell receptor beta chains below, sequenced in a study of blood T cell repertoires in COVID-19. Libraries were prepared by immunoSEQ multiplex PCR; TCRdb keeps only in-frame clonotypes and omits some of them. This sample carries 150,000 to 180,000 clones, roughly nine tenths of them seen once, and the ten largest clones take roughly 2.2%. Material for sequencing was peripheral blood. These receptors came from a woman in her seventies with acute or convalescent COVID-19.

This chain links TRBV29-1 with TRBJ1-1; 7 nucleotides line up with TRBD1. This CDR3 spans 11 amino acids. The V gene end was trimmed by 8 bases and the J gene end by 6 bases; junction bases not matched to a gene: 6. Germline values: CDR1 SQVTM, CDR2 ANQGSEA. The CDR3 DNA reads TGCAGCCTACAACAGGGGCCTGAAGCTTTCTTT. Protein sequence: CSLQQGPEAFF.

The genes are TRBV11-2 and TRBJ2-3, with D tentatively TRBD2 (7 bases). This CDR3 has 15 amino acids. Germline V gives CDR1 SGHAT, CDR2 FQNNGV. Trimming removed 3 bases at V and 6 bases at J, with 16 bases between. CDR3 in amino acids: CASSLSWGGPDTQYF. The CDR3, as DNA: TGTGCCAGCAGCTTGTCGTGGGGGGGCCCCGATACGCAGTATTTT.

The chain carries TRBV5-1 and TRBJ1-1; 7 nucleotides align to TRBD1. Trimming removed 4 bases from V and 5 bases from J; junction bases left unmatched: 8. The CDR3 has 14 amino acids. Germline CDR1 SGHRS, CDR2 YFSETQ. The CDR3 reads CASSRQGGGTEAFF. As DNA, the CDR3 is TGCGCCAGCAGCCGACAGGGTGGTGGGACTGAAGCTTTCTTT.

The chain joins TRBV5-1 to TRBJ1-6, with TRBD1 identical over 7 bases. J lost 9 bases, V lost 0 bases, and 9 bases had no gene match. Germline lookup yields CDR1 SGHRS and CDR2 YFSETQ. CDR3 length: 16 amino acids. For the CDR3, the DNA is TGCGCCAGCAGCTTGGCCACGGGAGGGGGCGGTTCACCCCTCCACTTT. Translation: CASSLATGGGGSPLHF.

The V call is TRBV23-1, the J call TRBJ2-3, with TRBD2 matching over 10 bases. TRBV23-1 is classed as an ORF, of uncertain function. This CDR3 is built from 19 residues. Trimming at V came to 0 bases and at J to 1 base, leaving 10 bases not matched to a gene. In DNA, the CDR3 is TGCGCCAGCAGTCAATCTGAAGCGGGGGGGCGTCGTGGCACAGATACGCAGTATTTT. This codes for CASSQSEAGGRRGTDTQYF.

In this sample, this clone turned up once. The gene calls are TRBV10-1 and TRBJ2-1, with 9 bases aligning to TRBD2. Looked up from germline, CDR1 is WNHNN and CDR2 is SYGVQD (reference sequence). V dropped 6 bases and J dropped 5; count of bases not matched to a gene: 14. The length of the CDR3 is 17 residues. The DNA for the CDR3 is TGCGCCAGCAGCCCTCTCGGGGCGGGGGGGCCCGACAATGAGCAGTTCTTC. This sequence encodes CASSPLGAGGPDNEQFF.

The V and J genes are TRBV4-3 and TRBJ2-1, with 7 bases fitting TRBD1. The germline V gene encodes CDR1 LGHNA and CDR2 YSLEER. The CDR3 is 14 amino acids. Losses at the gene ends were 2 bases for V and 9 bases for J; bases not matched to a gene: 7. CDR3 amino acids: CASSQPGTVGEQFF. In DNA, the CDR3 is TGCGCCAGCAGCCAACCCGGGACAGTTGGTGAGCAGTTCTTC.

The gene calls are TRBV7-8 and TRBJ2-3, with D maybe TRBD2 (5 bases). This CDR3 is built from 14 residues. Germline CDR1 is SGHVS and CDR2 is FQNEAQ. Trimming removed 0 bases from V and 3 bases from J, with 7 bases in between. The CDR3 DNA sequence: TGTGCCAGCAGCTTAGCCCCGGGAACAGATACGCAGTATTTT. This codes for CASSLAPGTDTQYF.

This chain joins TRBV29-1 and TRBJ2-5; the D is unclear. Germline V gives CDR1 SQVTM, CDR2 ANQGSEA. The CDR3 totals 13 residues. V was pared by 3 bases and J by 1 base, with 9 bases between. DNA for the CDR3: TGCAGCGTTGACCGGCAGGTCCAAGAGACCCAGTACTTC. Protein: CSVDRQVQETQYF.

The J gene is TRBJ1-2, the V gene TRBV19; possible D gene TRBD1, 5 bases. V lost 2 bases and J 6 bases, leaving 10 bases between the germline ends. There are 13 residues in the CDR3. Looked up from germline, CDR1 is LNHDA and CDR2 is SQIVND (reference sequence). CDR3 sequence reads: CASSIRGFDGYTF. CDR3 nucleotide sequence: TGTGCCAGTAGTATAAGGGGTTTCGATGGCTACACCTTC.

CDR3 sequence reads: CASSTGTGLTNEKLFF. In nucleotides, the CDR3 is TGCGCCAGCAGTACGGGGACAGGGTTGACTAATGAAAAACTGTTTTTT. This chain connects TRBV10-2 to TRBJ1-4, with 9 bases aligning to TRBD1. The V gene's germline CDR1 is WSHSY and CDR2 SAAADI. Unmatched junction bases numbered 6, after V lost 5 bases and J lost 2 bases. This CDR3 is built from 16 residues.

This clone was counted only a few times. J is TRBJ2-7 and V is TRBV28, with D perhaps TRBD1 (5 bases). There are 15 residues in the CDR3. CDR1 is MDHEN, CDR2 SYDVKM, per germline. V was shortened by 5 bases and J by 2 bases, with 16 bases between the two germline ends. The CDR3 DNA is TGTGCCAGCAGTGCGGTGGACACCTGGACCTACGAGCAGTACTTC. Protein sequence: CASSAVDTWTYEQYF.

The V call is TRBV6-5, the J call TRBJ2-5; 8 bases are a match to TRBD1. The CDR3 is made up of 15 amino acids. Germline V gene data show CDR1 as MNHEY and CDR2 as SVGAGI. V dropped 0 bases and J dropped 4; count of bases not matched to a gene: 4. The CDR3: CASSYSRTGGETQYF. The CDR3, as DNA: TGTGCCAGCAGTTACTCTCGTACAGGGGGAGAGACCCAGTACTTC.

The J gene is TRBJ2-7, the V gene TRBV4-2; 7 bases are shared with TRBD2. CDR3 length: 16 amino acids. Germline trimming cut 0 bases from V and 3 bases from J; bases unmatched to any gene: 8. Germline V gives CDR1 LGHNA, CDR2 YNFKEQ. The CDR3 region is CASSQDLTGGVYEQYV. The CDR3 coding sequence is TGTGCCAGCAGCCAAGATCTTACGGGGGGTGTCTACGAGCAGTACGTC.

The V call is TRBV25-1, the J call TRBJ2-3; 8 positions match TRBD1. J lost 6 bases, V lost 2 bases, and 7 bases had no gene match. The CDR3 has 15 residues. CDR1 and CDR2 from the germline V gene are MGHDK and SYGVNS. CDR3 nucleotides: TGTGCCAGCAGTGAAATTGCAGGGGGCGAGGATACGCAGTATTTT. It specifies CASSEIAGGEDTQYF. Full variable domain (missing parts from reference TRBV25-1 and TRBJ2-3): EADIYQTPRYLVIGTGKKITLECSQTMGHDKMYWYQQDPGMELHLIHYSYGVNSTEKGDLSSESTVSRIRTEHFPLTLESARPSHTSQYLCASSEIAGGEDTQYFGPGTRLTVL.

This chain joins TRBV29-1 and TRBJ1-1, with 7 nucleotides matching TRBD1. Germline V gene data show CDR1 as SQVTM and CDR2 as ANQGSEA. The CDR3 totals 14 residues. V lost 7 bases to trimming and J lost 2 bases; unmatched junction nucleotides: 10. The CDR3 reads CSAPPGTVNTEAFF. In nucleotides, the CDR3 is TGCAGCGCCCCCCCCGGGACAGTAAACACTGAAGCTTTCTTT. The full variable domain, with the rest looked up from reference TRBV29-1 and TRBJ1-1, is SAVISQKPSRDICQRGTSLTIQCQVDSQVTMMFWYRQQPGQSLTLIATANQGSEATYESGFVIDKFPISRPNLTFSTLTVSNMSPEDSSIYLCSAPPGTVNTEAFFGQGTRLTVV.

V is TRBV5-8 and J is TRBJ1-1; D is unresolved. The CDR3 is 15 amino acids. The V end was cut by 2 bases, the J end by 1 base, with 12 bases between. CDR1 SGHTS and CDR2 YDEGEE come from the germline V gene. CDR3 sequence (DNA): TGTGCCAGCAGCTTTGTAATGAGTTGGAACACTGAAGCTTTCTTT. Translating gives CASSFVMSWNTEAFF.

The count of this clone is one. The chain combines TRBV2 with TRBJ2-1, with D possibly TRBD1 on 6 matching bases. V lost 6 bases and J lost 7, with 13 bases in between. Germline V gene sequence: CDR1 SNHLY, CDR2 FYNNEI. The CDR3 covers 13 residues. DNA of the CDR3: TGTGCCAGCAGGCCGGACAGCTTTAATGAGCAGTTCTTC. Its translation: CASRPDSFNEQFF.

This clone was recorded a few times. The chain is built from TRBV28 and TRBJ2-7; 9 positions agree with TRBD1. Unmatched junction bases numbered 8, after V lost 4 bases and J lost 4 bases. This CDR3 has 15 amino acids. Germline V lookup: CDR1 MDHEN, CDR2 SYDVKM. This CDR3 is CASSSDGTGSYEQYF. CDR3 coding DNA: TGTGCCAGCAGTTCAGATGGGACAGGGTCGTACGAGCAGTACTTC.

This chain connects TRBV21-1 to TRBJ2-7; the table calls TRBD2, which could not be checked here. TRBV21-1 constitutes a pseudogene. CDR3 length: 16 amino acids. The CDR3 DNA follows: TGTGCCAGCAGCAAAGTCGGGGGGACAAGCTCCTACGAGCAGTACTTC. Translating gives CASSKVGGTSSYEQYF.

The sample holds one count of this clone. This rearrangement joins TRBV19 to TRBJ2-3, with 9 bases matching TRBD1. The junction had 4 bases not matched to a gene; V was cut back by 9 bases and J by 3 bases. The CDR3 consists of 13 residues. Germline values: CDR1 LNHDA, CDR2 SQIVND (reference sequence). CDR3 in amino acids: CASRDRATDTQYF. The CDR3 DNA follows: TGTGCCAGCCGGGACAGGGCAACAGATACGCAGTATTTT.

The chain couples TRBV13 to TRBJ2-1; 7 nucleotides agree with TRBD1. The CDR3 covers 17 residues. V was clipped by 1 base and J by 0 bases; unmatched bases: 6. Germline V gene lookup returns CDR1 PRHDT and CDR2 FYEKMQ (reference sequence). The CDR3 loop is CASSLAAGGSSYNEQFF. The CDR3 DNA reads TGTGCCAGCAGCTTAGCGGCAGGGGGAAGCTCCTACAATGAGCAGTTCTTC. Full variable domain (rest looked up from reference TRBV13 and TRBJ2-1): AAGVIQSPRHLIKEKRETATLKCYPIPRHDTVYWYQQGPGQDPQFLISFYEKMQSDKGSIPDRFSAQQFSDYHSELNMSSLELGDSALYFCASSLAAGGSSYNEQFFGPGTRLTVL.

The V and J genes are TRBV10-1 and TRBJ2-7; no clear D gene. The germline V and J ends were trimmed by 8 bases and 0 bases, with 14 bases remaining between them. The CDR3 totals 14 residues. Germline V gives CDR1 WNHNN, CDR2 SYGVQD (reference sequence). CDR3 protein: CASGSGTGSYEQYF. The CDR3 bases are TGCGCCAGCGGTTCCGGCACGGGCTCCTACGAGCAGTACTTC.